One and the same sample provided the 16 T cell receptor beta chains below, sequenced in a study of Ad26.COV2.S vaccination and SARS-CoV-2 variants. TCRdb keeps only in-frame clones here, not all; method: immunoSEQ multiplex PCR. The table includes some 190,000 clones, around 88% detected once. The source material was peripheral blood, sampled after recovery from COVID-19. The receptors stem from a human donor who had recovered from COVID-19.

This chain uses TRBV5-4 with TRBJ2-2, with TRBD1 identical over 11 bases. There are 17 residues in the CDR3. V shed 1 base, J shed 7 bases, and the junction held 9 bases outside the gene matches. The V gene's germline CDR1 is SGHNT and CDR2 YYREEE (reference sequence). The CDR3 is CASSLSGQGAKGGELFF. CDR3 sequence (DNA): TGTGCCAGCAGCTTGTCAGGACAGGGGGCGAAGGGCGGGGAGCTGTTTTTT.

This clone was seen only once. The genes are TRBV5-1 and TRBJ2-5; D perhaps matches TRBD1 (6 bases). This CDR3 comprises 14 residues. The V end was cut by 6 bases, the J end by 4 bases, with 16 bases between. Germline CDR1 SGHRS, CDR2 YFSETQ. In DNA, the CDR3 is TGCGCCAGCACCCCAGGGGCAGGATTAGAGACCCAGTACTTC. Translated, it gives CASTPGAGLETQYF.

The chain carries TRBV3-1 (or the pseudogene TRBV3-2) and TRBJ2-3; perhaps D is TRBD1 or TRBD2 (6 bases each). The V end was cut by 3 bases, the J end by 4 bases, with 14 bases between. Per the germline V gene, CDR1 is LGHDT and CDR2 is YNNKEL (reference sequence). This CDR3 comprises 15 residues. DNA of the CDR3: TGTGCCAGCAGCCAGTCACTAGCAGGGGCAGATACGCAGTATTTT. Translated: CASSQSLAGADTQYF.

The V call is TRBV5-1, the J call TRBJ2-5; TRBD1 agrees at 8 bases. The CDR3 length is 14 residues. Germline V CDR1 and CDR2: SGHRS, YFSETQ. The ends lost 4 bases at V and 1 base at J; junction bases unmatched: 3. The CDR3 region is CASSQTGAQETQYF. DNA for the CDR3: TGCGCCAGCAGCCAGACAGGGGCCCAAGAGACCCAGTACTTC.

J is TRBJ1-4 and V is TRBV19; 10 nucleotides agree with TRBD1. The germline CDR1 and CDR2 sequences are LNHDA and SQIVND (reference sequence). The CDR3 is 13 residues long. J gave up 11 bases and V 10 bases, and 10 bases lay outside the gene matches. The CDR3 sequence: CATSDRGRGKLFF. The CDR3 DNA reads TGTGCCACCTCAGACAGGGGGCGAGGGAAACTGTTTTTT.

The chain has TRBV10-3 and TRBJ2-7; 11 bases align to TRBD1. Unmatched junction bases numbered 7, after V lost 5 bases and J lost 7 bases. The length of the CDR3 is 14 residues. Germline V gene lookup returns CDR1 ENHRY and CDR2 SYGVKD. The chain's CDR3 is CAISKDRGPGEQYF. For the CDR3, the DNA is TGTGCCATCAGTAAGGACAGGGGGCCGGGGGAGCAGTACTTC.

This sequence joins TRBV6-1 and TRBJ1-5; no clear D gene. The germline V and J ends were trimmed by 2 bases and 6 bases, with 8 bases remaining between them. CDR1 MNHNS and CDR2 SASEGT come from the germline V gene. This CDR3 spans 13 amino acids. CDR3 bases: TGTGCCAGCAGTGAATCCGGGATTCAGCCCCAGCATTTT. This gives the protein CASSESGIQPQHF.

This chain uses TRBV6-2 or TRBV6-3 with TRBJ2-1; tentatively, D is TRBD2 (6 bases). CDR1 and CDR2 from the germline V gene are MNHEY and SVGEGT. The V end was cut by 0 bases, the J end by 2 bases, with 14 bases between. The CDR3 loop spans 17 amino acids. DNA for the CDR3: TGTGCCAGCAGTTACTCGAGAGGCGGACTAACCTACAATGAGCAGTTCTTC. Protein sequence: CASSYSRGGLTYNEQFF.

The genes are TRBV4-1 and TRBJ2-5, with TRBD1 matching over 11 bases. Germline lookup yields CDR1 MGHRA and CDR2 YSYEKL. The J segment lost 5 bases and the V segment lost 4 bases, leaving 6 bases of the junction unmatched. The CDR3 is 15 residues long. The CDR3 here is CASSPWTGGMETQYF. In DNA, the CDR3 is TGCGCCAGCAGCCCATGGACAGGGGGCATGGAGACCCAGTACTTC.

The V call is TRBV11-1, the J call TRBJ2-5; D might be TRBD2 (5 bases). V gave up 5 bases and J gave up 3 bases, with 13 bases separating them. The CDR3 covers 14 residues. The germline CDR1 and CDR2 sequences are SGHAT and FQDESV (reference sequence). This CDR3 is CASSPRKREETQYF. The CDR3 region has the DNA TGTGCCAGCAGCCCTCGAAAGAGGGAAGAGACCCAGTACTTC.

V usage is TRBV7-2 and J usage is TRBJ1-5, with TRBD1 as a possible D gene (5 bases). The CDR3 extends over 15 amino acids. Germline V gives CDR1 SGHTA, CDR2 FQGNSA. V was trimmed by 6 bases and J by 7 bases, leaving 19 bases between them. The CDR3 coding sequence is TGTGCCAGCAGTCCACAAGGGACCCTAAGGCAGCCCCAGCATTTT. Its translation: CASSPQGTLRQPQHF.

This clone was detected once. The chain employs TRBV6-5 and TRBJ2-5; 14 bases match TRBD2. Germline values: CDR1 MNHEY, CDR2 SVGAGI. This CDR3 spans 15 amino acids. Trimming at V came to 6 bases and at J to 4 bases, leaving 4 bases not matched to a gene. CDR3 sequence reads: CASRGLAGVLETQYF. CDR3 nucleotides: TGTGCCAGCAGGGGACTAGCGGGAGTTTTAGAGACCCAGTACTTC.

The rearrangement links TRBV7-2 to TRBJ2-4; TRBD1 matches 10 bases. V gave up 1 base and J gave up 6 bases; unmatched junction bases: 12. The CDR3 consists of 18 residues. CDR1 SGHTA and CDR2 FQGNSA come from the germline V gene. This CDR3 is CASSLVGTGARLVNIQYF. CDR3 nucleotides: TGTGCCAGCAGCTTAGTTGGGACAGGGGCCCGATTGGTAAACATTCAGTACTTC.

The CDR3 DNA sequence: TGTGCCAGCAGTTTGTCTCTTCTGGGCGGCTACACCTTC. Its protein product is CASSLSLLGGYTF. The chain recombines TRBV12-3 or TRBV12-4 with TRBJ1-2; D remains ambiguous. The CDR3 is 13 amino acids. V lost 3 bases to trimming and J lost 8 bases, with 13 bases between them.

CDR3 nucleotide sequence: TGTGCCAGCAGCTCGGACGGGGTAGGGGAGCAGTACTTC. Its translation: CASSSDGVGEQYF. V gene TRBV7-9 combines with J gene TRBJ2-7; D possibly corresponds to TRBD2 (5 bases). Germline values: CDR1 SEHNR, CDR2 FQNEAQ (reference sequence). The CDR3 runs to 13 residues. The V gene lost 4 bases and the J gene lost 7 bases, with 14 bases spanning the gap.

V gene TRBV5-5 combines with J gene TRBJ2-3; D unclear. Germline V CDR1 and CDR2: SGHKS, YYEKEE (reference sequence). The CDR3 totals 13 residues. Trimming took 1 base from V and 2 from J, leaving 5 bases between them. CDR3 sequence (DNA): TGTGCCAGCAGCTTGCAACCCACAGATACGCAGTATTTT. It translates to CASSLQPTDTQYF.